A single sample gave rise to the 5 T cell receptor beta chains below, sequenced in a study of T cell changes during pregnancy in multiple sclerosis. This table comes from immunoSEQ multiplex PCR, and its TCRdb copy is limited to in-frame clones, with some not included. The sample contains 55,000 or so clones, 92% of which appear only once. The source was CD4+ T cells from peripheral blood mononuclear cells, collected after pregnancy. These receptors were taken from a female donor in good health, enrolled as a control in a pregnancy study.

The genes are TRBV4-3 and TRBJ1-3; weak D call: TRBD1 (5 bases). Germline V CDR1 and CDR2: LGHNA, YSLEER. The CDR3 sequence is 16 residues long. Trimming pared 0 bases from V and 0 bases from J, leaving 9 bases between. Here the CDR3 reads CASSQDLGGSGNTIYF. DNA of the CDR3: TGCGCCAGCAGCCAAGATCTCGGGGGCTCTGGAAACACCATATATTTT.

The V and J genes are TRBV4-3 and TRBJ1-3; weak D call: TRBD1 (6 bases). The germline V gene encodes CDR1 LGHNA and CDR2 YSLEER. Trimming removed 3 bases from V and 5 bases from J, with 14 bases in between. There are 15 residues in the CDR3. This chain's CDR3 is CASSHAGERRNTIYF. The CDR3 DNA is TGCGCCAGCAGCCACGCAGGGGAGCGTAGAAACACCATATATTTT.

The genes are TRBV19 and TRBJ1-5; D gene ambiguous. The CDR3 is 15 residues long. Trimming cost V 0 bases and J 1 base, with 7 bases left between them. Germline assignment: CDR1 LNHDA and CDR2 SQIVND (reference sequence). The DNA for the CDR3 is TGTGCCAGTAGTATAGACAGTACCAGCAATCAGCCCCAGCATTTT. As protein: CASSIDSTSNQPQHF.

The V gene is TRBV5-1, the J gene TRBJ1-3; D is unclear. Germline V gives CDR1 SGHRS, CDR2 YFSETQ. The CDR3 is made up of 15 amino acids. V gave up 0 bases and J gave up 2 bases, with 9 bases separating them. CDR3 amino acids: CASSLGPAAGNTIYF. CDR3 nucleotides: TGCGCCAGCAGCTTGGGGCCCGCCGCTGGAAACACCATATATTTT.

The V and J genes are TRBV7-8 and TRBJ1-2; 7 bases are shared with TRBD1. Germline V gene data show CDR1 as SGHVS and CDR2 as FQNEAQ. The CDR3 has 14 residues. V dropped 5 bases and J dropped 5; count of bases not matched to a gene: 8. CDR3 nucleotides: TGTGCCAGCAGCCGGACAGGTTTAGTTTATGGCTACACCTTC. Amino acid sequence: CASSRTGLVYGYTF.